This T cell receptor beta chain is drawn from a study of Ad26.COV2.S vaccination and SARS-CoV-2 variants. General study points: Analyses of TCR breadth and depth may have underestimated total T cell responses. Vaccinees reportedly had broad spike-specific CD8+ and CD4+ T cell responses. Vaccine recipients and placebo recipients showed similar non-spike TCR breadth. Placebo recipients had lower spike-specific TCR breadth than vaccine recipients.

Only in-frame clones appear in the TCRdb table, and some are missing; sequencing was by immunoSEQ multiplex PCR. This repertoire shows under 150,000 clones, about nine tenths found once; its top ten account for approximately 5%. V gave up 3 bases and J gave up 4 bases; unmatched junction bases: 9. The V gene's germline CDR1 is SGHNT and CDR2 YYREEE (reference sequence). The CDR3 runs 15 residues. Turning to this clone: The antigen is not known.

The chain has TRBV5-4 and TRBJ2-5, with 7 bases matching TRBD2. This TCR came from a human donor who had recovered from COVID-19. The material was peripheral blood, obtained after recovery from COVID-19. This chain's CDR3 is CASSSPGLFAETQYF. The CDR3 DNA sequence: TGTGCCAGCAGCTCGCCGGGACTATTCGCAGAGACCCAGTACTTC.